The 28 T cell receptor beta chains below all came from one sample that was sequenced in a study of blood T cell repertoires in COVID-19. Assay used: immunoSEQ multiplex PCR; TCRdb lists only in-frame clones, some missing. The sample shows about 160,000 clones, over 75% of them seen only once. Specimen: PBMCs or T cells enriched from blood (not recorded which). These receptors were collected from a man in his forties or fifties who had recovered from COVID-19.

V usage is TRBV11-1 and J usage is TRBJ2-3; unclear D gene. CDR1 is SGHAT, CDR2 FQDESV, per germline (reference sequence). The CDR3 is 16 amino acids. Trimming left V 3 bases short and J 2 bases short, with 15 bases between. This CDR3 is CASSLWAYRFTDTQYF. CDR3 sequence (DNA): TGTGCCAGCAGCTTGTGGGCGTACAGATTCACAGATACGCAGTATTTT.

The V call is TRBV29-1, the J call TRBJ1-1; 10 bases are shared with TRBD1. The CDR3 is 12 residues long. Germline V gene lookup returns CDR1 SQVTM and CDR2 ANQGSEA. V lost 7 bases to trimming and J lost 4 bases; unmatched junction nucleotides: 3. The DNA of the CDR3 is TGCAGCGCTCGGACAGGGGGCACTGAAGCTTTCTTT. Protein product: CSARTGGTEAFF.

This chain links TRBV4-2 with TRBJ2-3, with unresolved D. Germline V gene sequence: CDR1 LGHNA, CDR2 YNFKEQ. This CDR3 has 16 residues. Trimming removed 0 bases from V and 2 bases from J, with 12 bases in between. CDR3 sequence: CASSQDLRVATDTQYF. The CDR3 DNA follows: TGTGCCAGCAGCCAAGATCTCCGGGTTGCCACAGATACGCAGTATTTT.

The V call is TRBV5-5, the J call TRBJ2-3; 8 bases map to TRBD2. The germline gives CDR1 SGHKS, CDR2 YYEKEE (reference sequence). Trimming cost V 4 bases and J 6 bases; bases outside gene matches: 10. This CDR3 region has 15 residues. For the CDR3, the DNA is TGTGCCAGCAGCCCCGGGACTAGGGCGGCGGATACGCAGTATTTT. It yields the protein CASSPGTRAADTQYF.

In its sample, this clone was seen a few times. The J gene is TRBJ1-6, the V gene TRBV19, with 8 bases aligning to TRBD1. This CDR3 is built from 15 residues. Per the germline V gene, CDR1 is LNHDA and CDR2 is SQIVND (reference sequence). Trimming at V came to 5 bases and at J to 11 bases, leaving 11 bases not matched to a gene. As DNA, the CDR3 is TGTGCCAGTAGTCCTAGGACAGGGTGGATAGCACCCCTCCACTTT. It is translated as CASSPRTGWIAPLHF.

The gene calls are TRBV15 and TRBJ2-5; 8 positions match TRBD1. Looked up from germline, CDR1 is LNHNV and CDR2 is YYDKDF (reference sequence). J lost 3 bases, V lost 3 bases, and 6 bases had no gene match. This CDR3 is 15 amino acids long. The CDR3, as DNA: TGTGCCACCAGCAGTTCCCCGACAGGGGAAGAGACCCAGTACTTC. This codes for CATSSSPTGEETQYF.

This clone was seen a few times. The V and J genes are TRBV13 and TRBJ1-1; maybe TRBD1 (6 bases). This CDR3 is built from 14 residues. Germline CDR1 PRHDT, CDR2 FYEKMQ (reference sequence). V lost 5 bases and J 6 bases, leaving 16 bases between the germline ends. In nucleotides, the CDR3 is TGTGCCAGCAGCAAAGGCAGGGGTGAGGCTGAAGCTTTCTTT. As protein: CASSKGRGEAEAFF.

In this sample, this clone turned up a few times. This sequence joins TRBV6-5 and TRBJ1-1; the D gene is possibly TRBD1 (6 bases). Germline lookup yields CDR1 MNHEY and CDR2 SVGAGI. Trimming removed 6 bases at V and 7 bases at J, with 21 bases between. There are 15 residues in the CDR3. This CDR3 is CASRTPPRGAIEAFF. In nucleotides, the CDR3 is TGTGCCAGCAGGACACCGCCTCGGGGGGCCATTGAAGCTTTCTTT.

The chain recombines TRBV5-5 with TRBJ1-2, with 12 bases lining up with TRBD1. In germline, CDR1 is SGHKS, CDR2 YYEKEE (reference sequence). The CDR3 length is 16 residues. Losses at the gene ends were 1 base for V and 7 bases for J; bases not matched to a gene: 8. In nucleotides, the CDR3 is TGTGCCAGCAGCTTGAGCCCGGGACAGGGGGCGCTTGGCTACACCTTC. Translating it yields CASSLSPGQGALGYTF.

A word on this clone: In the same sample, other DNA sequences code for this CDR3. The chain carries TRBV24-1 and TRBJ1-1; TRBD1 might be the D (5 bases). Germline V gene lookup returns CDR1 KGHDR and CDR2 SFDVKD. With 4 bases removed from V and 4 bases from J, the gap between germline ends came to 12 bases. The CDR3 is 14 amino acids. The CDR3 coding sequence is TGTGCCACCAGTGAGACAGCGGGGAGCACTGAAGCTTTCTTT. Residues: CATSETAGSTEAFF.

This sequence joins TRBV15 and TRBJ1-6; 9 bases are a match to TRBD1. Looked up from germline, CDR1 is LNHNV and CDR2 is YYDKDF (reference sequence). The V and J ends lost 3 bases and 9 bases, in that order; junction bases with no gene match: 6. The CDR3 has 15 amino acids. This chain's CDR3 is CATSSAGTGSSPLHF. CDR3 nucleotides: TGTGCCACCAGCAGTGCCGGGACAGGGAGTTCACCCCTCCACTTT.

The rearrangement uses TRBV14 and TRBJ2-1, with 11 bases fitting TRBD1. The CDR3 runs to 19 residues. CDR1 is SGHDN and CDR2 is FVKESK in the germline V gene. The V and J ends lost 1 base and 2 bases, in that order; junction bases with no gene match: 10. CDR3 loop: CASSQGRRRDRGAYNEQFF. The CDR3 DNA sequence: TGTGCCAGCAGCCAAGGGCGCAGACGGGACAGGGGGGCCTACAATGAGCAGTTCTTC.

V is TRBV7-2 and J is TRBJ2-5; TRBD1 agrees at 8 bases. The CDR3 is 14 amino acids. Germline loops: CDR1 SGHTA, CDR2 FQGNSA. V dropped 6 bases and J dropped 2; count of bases not matched to a gene: 5. For the CDR3, the DNA is TGTGCCAGCAGGGCAACAGGGGGGCAAGAGACCCAGTACTTC. This gives the protein CASRATGGQETQYF. Looking up the rest from reference TRBV7-2 and TRBJ2-5 gives the full variable domain: GAGVSQSPSNKVTEKGKDVELRCDPISGHTALYWYRQSLGQGLEFLIYFQGNSAPDKSGLPSDRFSAERTGGSVSTLTIQRTQQEDSAVYLCASRATGGQETQYFGPGTRLLVL.

The rearrangement uses TRBV18 and TRBJ1-2; D is perhaps TRBD1 (6 bases). The CDR3 contains 15 residues. The germline V gene has CDR1 KGHSH and CDR2 LQKENI. The V end lost 3 bases, the J end lost 4 bases, and 15 bases lay between the germline ends. CDR3 residues: CASSPGGQSVYGYTF. The CDR3 region has the DNA TGTGCCAGCTCACCCGGAGGACAGAGTGTCTATGGCTACACCTTC.

This clone has more than one count but fewer than ten. This chain connects TRBV7-3 to TRBJ1-1, with D perhaps matching TRBD1 (6 bases). CDR1 is SGHTA, CDR2 FQGTGA, per germline. The CDR3 runs to 14 residues. V was clipped by 2 bases and J by 9 bases, with 16 bases between them. The CDR3 protein is CASSLADRQAKAFF. CDR3 DNA sequence: TGTGCCAGCAGCTTAGCTGACAGGCAGGCTAAAGCTTTCTTT.

The V and J genes are TRBV2 and TRBJ1-6; 7 nucleotides match TRBD1. Germline V gene data show CDR1 as SNHLY and CDR2 as FYNNEI. The CDR3 runs to 16 residues. V was clipped by 5 bases and J by 5 bases; unmatched bases: 9. The CDR3 DNA is TGTGCCAGCAGTCTACTCGGGACAGCTAATAATTCACCCCTCCACTTT. Amino acid sequence: CASSLLGTANNSPLHF.

The CDR3 coding sequence is TGTGCCAGCAGGGCCGGGACAGGGGTTCAGCCCCAGCATTTT. Translation gives CASRAGTGVQPQHF. The gene calls are TRBV2 and TRBJ1-5, with TRBD1 matching 10 bases. V lost 6 bases and J lost 6; bases outside the gene matches: 5. The CDR3 consists of 14 residues. Germline CDR1 is SNHLY and CDR2 is FYNNEI.

The chain carries TRBV29-1 and TRBJ1-2; 7 bases match TRBD1. After removal of 4 bases from V and 0 bases from J, the junction contained 8 bases not matched to a gene. This CDR3 has 15 residues. CDR1 and CDR2 from the germline V gene are SQVTM and ANQGSEA. The CDR3 coding sequence is TGCAGCGTTGGAGACAGGGTCCCGTCTAACTATGGCTACACCTTC. Amino acid sequence: CSVGDRVPSNYGYTF. Full variable domain (remainder filled in from reference TRBV29-1 and TRBJ1-2): SAVISQKPSRDICQRGTSLTIQCQVDSQVTMMFWYRQQPGQSLTLIATANQGSEATYESGFVIDKFPISRPNLTFSTLTVSNMSPEDSSIYLCSVGDRVPSNYGYTFGSGTRLTVV.

The V and J genes are TRBV4-2 and TRBJ2-1; 7 bases map to TRBD2. The CDR3 sequence is 15 residues long. Germline lookup yields CDR1 LGHNA and CDR2 YNFKEQ. V shed 1 base and J 5 bases; nucleotides not matched to a gene: 5. For the CDR3, the DNA is TGTGCCAGCAGCCAAGGGGGACTACTCCACAATGAGCAGTTCTTC. Its translation is CASSQGGLLHNEQFF.

The V and J genes are TRBV5-4 and TRBJ1-2, with a tentative D call TRBD1 (6 bases). With 0 bases removed from V and 6 bases from J, the gap between germline ends came to 18 bases. The CDR3 is made up of 16 amino acids. Germline V gene data show CDR1 as SGHNT and CDR2 as YYREEE (reference sequence). CDR3 sequence (DNA): TGTGCCAGCAGCTTGGAAGGGTCGGGGGGCTTGCATGGCTACACCTTC. It encodes CASSLEGSGGLHGYTF. Variable domain in full (rest from reference TRBV5-4 and TRBJ1-2): ETGVTQSPTHLIKTRGQQVTLRCSSQSGHNTVSWYQQALGQGPQFIFQYYREEENGRGNFPPRFSGLQFPNYSSELNVNALELDDSALYLCASSLEGSGGLHGYTFGSGTRLTVV.

The sample holds a few counts of this clone. Other DNA sequences of this sample code for an identical CDR3. The rearrangement links TRBV19 to TRBJ1-5; TRBD1 matches at 7 bases. The germline V gene encodes CDR1 LNHDA and CDR2 SQIVND (reference sequence). This CDR3 contains 14 residues. The V gene end was trimmed by 3 bases and the J gene end by 2 bases; junction bases not matched to a gene: 1. CDR3 residues: CASSITGGNQPQHF. The CDR3 region has the DNA TGTGCCAGTAGTATCACAGGGGGCAATCAGCCCCAGCATTTT.

The rearrangement links TRBV24-1 to TRBJ1-1; tentative D call: TRBD1 (5 bases). V lost 5 bases and J lost 3, with 9 bases in between. CDR3 length equals 13 residues. CDR1 KGHDR and CDR2 SFDVKD come from the germline V gene. Here the CDR3 DNA reads TGTGCCACCAGTGCAGGGCCCTACACTGAAGCTTTCTTT. This codes for CATSAGPYTEAFF.

CDR3: CATSPYPGTDYGYTF. In DNA form, the CDR3 reads TGTGCCACCAGCCCTTACCCCGGGACAGACTATGGCTACACCTTC. The chain carries TRBV15 and TRBJ1-2; 7 nucleotides line up with TRBD1. V lost 5 bases to trimming and J lost 3 bases; unmatched junction nucleotides: 9. CDR3 length: 15 residues. Germline V gene data show CDR1 as LNHNV and CDR2 as YYDKDF (reference sequence).

CDR3 sequence (DNA): TGTGCCTGGAGTGACGGGTCCAGCACAGATACGCAGTATTTT. This translates into CAWSDGSSTDTQYF. J is TRBJ2-3 and V is TRBV30; D is ambiguous. The ends were cut back, 1 base at V and 0 bases at J, with 8 bases in the middle. The CDR3 totals 14 residues. CDR1 and CDR2 (germline): GTSNPN, SVGIG (reference sequence).

This clone showed up just a few times. The V gene is TRBV4-2, the J gene TRBJ1-1, with 8 positions matching TRBD1. This CDR3 spans 14 amino acids. Germline CDR1 reads LGHNA; CDR2 reads YNFKEQ. With V trimmed by 5 bases and J by 11 bases, 13 bases remained unmatched. The CDR3 DNA is TGTGCCAGCAGCGCGGGGGGGCAGGGGGCCTTGGCTTTCTTT. Translating it yields CASSAGGQGALAFF.

The chain carries TRBV30 and TRBJ2-5; 11 bases are a match to TRBD2. V gave up 2 bases and J gave up 4 bases; unmatched junction bases: 9. CDR3 length: 16 amino acids. Per germline, CDR1 GTSNPN and CDR2 SVGIG (reference sequence). The CDR3 DNA sequence: TGTGCCTGGAGTAGCATAGCGGGGGGGCCGGGAGAGACCCAGTACTTC. Encoded protein: CAWSSIAGGPGETQYF. The full variable domain, its missing parts supplied by reference TRBV30 and TRBJ2-5, is SQTIHQWPATLVQPVGSPLSLECTVEGTSNPNLYWYRQAAGRGLQLLFYSVGIGQISSEVPQNLSASRPQDRQFILSSKKLLLSDSGFYLCAWSSIAGGPGETQYFGPGTRLLVL.

V is TRBV15 and J is TRBJ2-3; TRBD1 might be the D (6 bases). The CDR3 totals 16 residues. CDR1 LNHNV and CDR2 YYDKDF come from the germline V gene (reference sequence). Trimming took off 0 bases at V and 10 bases at J, with 20 bases between the two ends. CDR3 sequence: CATSRDRIKGVNPQYF. The CDR3 DNA follows: TGTGCCACCAGCAGAGATCGTATTAAGGGGGTCAATCCGCAGTATTTT.

The chain is built from TRBV5-1 and TRBJ2-7; possibly TRBD2 for D (5 bases). Trimming took 1 base from V and 2 from J, leaving 13 bases between them. This CDR3 is 15 amino acids long. The germline gives CDR1 SGHRS, CDR2 YFSETQ. The CDR3 here is CASSLPRGGAYEQYF. DNA of the CDR3: TGCGCCAGCAGCTTGCCCCGGGGTGGCGCCTACGAGCAGTACTTC.